The 26 T cell receptor beta chains in this list originate from one sample, sequenced in a study of T cell responses to AZD1222 COVID-19 vaccine. The table came from immunoSEQ multiplex PCR; TCRdb's copy has only in-frame clones and leaves some out. The top ten clones hold under 1.5% of a sample with about 130,000 clones, around 87% of them seen once. The sequencing here drew on peripheral blood, taken on day 0 of AZD1222 vaccination. Receptors originate from an adult in good health.

This clone has just one count. V and J are TRBV27 and TRBJ2-1; D assignment may be TRBD1 or TRBD2 (5 bases each). Per the germline V gene, CDR1 is MNHEY and CDR2 is SMNVEV (reference sequence). This CDR3 has 15 amino acids. V was trimmed by 6 bases and J by 0 bases, leaving 12 bases between them. CDR3 protein: CASSSGASSYNEQFF. CDR3 nucleotide sequence: TGTGCCAGCAGCTCCGGGGCTAGCTCCTACAATGAGCAGTTCTTC.

The V call is TRBV19, the J call TRBJ1-4, with 7 bases aligning to TRBD1. CDR1 is LNHDA, CDR2 SQIVND, per germline (reference sequence). CDR3 length: 16 amino acids. J was trimmed by 12 bases and V by 5 bases; bases with no gene match: 18. The CDR3 nucleotides read TGTGCCAGTAGTGGCCCTTTTGGGCGGACAGGCGGGGAACTGTTTTTT. Residues: CASSGPFGRTGGELFF.

This clone has only one observation. This sequence joins TRBV4-1 and TRBJ2-4; the match to TRBD1 covers 11 bases. The ends lost 4 bases at V and 4 bases at J; junction bases unmatched: 15. CDR1 MGHRA and CDR2 YSYEKL come from the germline V gene. CDR3 length: 19 residues. CDR3 amino acids: CASSPSIHSDRGRKNIQYF. The CDR3 coding sequence is TGCGCCAGCAGCCCCTCCATTCACTCGGACAGGGGGCGTAAAAACATTCAGTACTTC.

The V gene is TRBV6-5, the J gene TRBJ1-6; D gene ambiguous. CDR3 length equals 13 residues. V lost 8 bases to trimming and J lost 0 bases, with 5 bases between them. The germline V gene has CDR1 MNHEY and CDR2 SVGAGI. The CDR3 DNA reads as TGTGCCAGCGGCACCTCCTATAATTCACCCCTCCACTTT. This sequence encodes CASGTSYNSPLHF.

This chain uses TRBV28 with TRBJ2-7; the D call may be TRBD1 or TRBD2 (6 bases each). With 4 bases removed from V and 1 base from J, the gap between germline ends came to 14 bases. The CDR3 extends over 15 amino acids. Germline CDR1 MDHEN, CDR2 SYDVKM. The CDR3 loop reads CASSSGAAPSYEQYF. CDR3 in DNA: TGTGCCAGCAGTTCGGGGGCAGCCCCGTCCTACGAGCAGTACTTC.

V usage is TRBV5-1 and J usage is TRBJ1-6; 12 bases are shared with TRBD1. CDR3 size: 16 residues. Germline V CDR1 and CDR2: SGHRS, YFSETQ. Trimming removed 4 bases from V and 8 bases from J; junction bases left unmatched: 7. The CDR3, as DNA: TGCGCCAGCAGCATCGGGACAGGGGGCAAAGATTCACCCCTCCACTTT. Its translation is CASSIGTGGKDSPLHF.

The rearrangement joins TRBV3-1 (or the pseudogene TRBV3-2) to TRBJ2-3, with D tentatively TRBD2 (6 bases). CDR1 and CDR2 from the germline V gene are LGHDT and YNNKEL (reference sequence). The V end was cut by 3 bases, the J end by 1 base, with 14 bases between. There are 16 residues in the CDR3. The CDR3 protein is CASSQGGLGRTDTQYF. As DNA, the CDR3 is TGTGCCAGCAGCCAGGGGGGACTGGGTCGCACAGATACGCAGTATTTT.

V and J are TRBV18 and TRBJ2-7; TRBD2 matches at 10 bases. Germline CDR1 reads KGHSH; CDR2 reads LQKENI. CDR3 size: 17 residues. The junction had 10 bases not matched to a gene; V was cut back by 3 bases and J by 2 bases. The CDR3: CASSPQDLAGAPYEQYF. The DNA of the CDR3 is TGTGCCAGCTCACCGCAGGACCTAGCGGGGGCCCCCTACGAGCAGTACTTC.

V is TRBV7-9 and J is TRBJ2-7, with D possibly called TRBD1 or TRBD2 (6 bases each). There are 15 residues in the CDR3. Germline lookup yields CDR1 SEHNR and CDR2 FQNEAQ (reference sequence). V was clipped by 4 bases and J by 0 bases, with 13 bases between them. CDR3 DNA sequence: TGTGCCAGCAGCTCCAGGGGAGCGGGCTCCTACGAGCAGTACTTC. It codes for CASSSRGAGSYEQYF.

This chain uses TRBV28 with TRBJ1-3; TRBD1 matches at 7 bases. From germline, CDR1 is MDHEN and CDR2 SYDVKM. The length of the CDR3 is 14 residues. The V segment lost 6 bases and the J segment 6 bases; nucleotides outside the gene matches: 8. CDR3 sequence: CASSLRTGLNTIYF. The CDR3 DNA reads TGTGCCAGCAGCCTAAGGACAGGTTTAAACACCATATATTTT.

The V gene is TRBV18, the J gene TRBJ2-1, with D maybe TRBD2 (6 bases). Between the trimmed V and J ends, which lost 6 bases and 4 bases, there was a span of 16 bases. Germline V gives CDR1 KGHSH, CDR2 LQKENI. This CDR3 has 15 residues. The CDR3 DNA reads as TGTGCCAGCTCCCTACGTGGACGGGAGTACAATGAGCAGTTCTTC. It is translated as CASSLRGREYNEQFF.

The chain recombines TRBV29-1 with TRBJ1-3; perhaps TRBD1 as D (5 bases). Germline values: CDR1 SQVTM, CDR2 ANQGSEA. Trimming cost V 3 bases and J 4 bases, with 19 bases left between them. This CDR3 spans 16 amino acids. This chain's CDR3 is CSVDAPTGGVGNTIYF. The CDR3 DNA sequence: TGCAGCGTTGATGCCCCCACCGGAGGGGTCGGAAACACCATATATTTT.

The CDR3 loop reads CASSHSDSQIPEAFF. In DNA form, the CDR3 reads TGTGCCAGCAGCCACTCTGACTCCCAAATACCTGAAGCTTTCTTT. The chain has TRBV3-1 (or the pseudogene TRBV3-2) and TRBJ1-1; no reliable D call. The CDR3 runs 15 residues. From germline, CDR1 is LGHDT and CDR2 YNNKEL (reference sequence). V was clipped by 3 bases and J by 6 bases, with 17 bases between them.

V usage is TRBV7-8 and J usage is TRBJ2-1; D is uncertain. V gave up 7 bases and J gave up 2 bases, with 18 bases separating them. This CDR3 is built from 16 residues. Per the germline V gene, CDR1 is SGHVS and CDR2 is FQNEAQ. The CDR3, as DNA: TGTGCCAGCAAACCGATCCAGTCCTTGGCCTACAATGAGCAGTTCTTC. Amino acid sequence: CASKPIQSLAYNEQFF.

V usage is TRBV6-2 or TRBV6-3 and J usage is TRBJ2-7, with D possibly matching TRBD2 (7 bases). The CDR3 loop spans 14 amino acids. Trimming left V 2 bases short and J 5 bases short, with 13 bases between. Per the germline V gene, CDR1 is MNHEY and CDR2 is SVGEGT. Written as DNA, the CDR3 is TGTGCCAGCAGTTACGGGGGGGCGCGGAACGAGCAGTACTTC. Translation: CASSYGGARNEQYF.

The J gene is TRBJ2-2, the V gene TRBV28; the D gene is possibly TRBD1 (6 bases). The V and J ends lost 4 bases and 5 bases respectively, with 11 bases between them. Germline-derived CDR1 and CDR2 are MDHEN and SYDVKM. This CDR3 is built from 14 residues. In DNA form, the CDR3 reads TGTGCCAGCAGTTCAGGGGCGGGTACCGGGGAGCTGTTTTTT. Amino acids: CASSSGAGTGELFF.

This chain joins TRBV29-1 and TRBJ1-5; TRBD1 matches at 8 bases. This CDR3 region has 12 residues. Germline V gene sequence: CDR1 SQVTM, CDR2 ANQGSEA. Trimming took 7 bases from V and 2 from J; bases not matched to a gene: 1. The DNA for the CDR3 is TGCAGCGCGGGACAGGGCAATCAGCCCCAGCATTTT. It specifies CSAGQGNQPQHF.

The gene calls are TRBV7-3 and TRBJ1-5; a possible D gene is TRBD1 (5 bases). Trimming cost V 5 bases and J 0 bases, with 11 bases left between them. The germline CDR1 and CDR2 sequences are SGHTA and FQGTGA. There are 15 residues in the CDR3. CDR3 bases: TGTGCCAGCAGCCTCGACAGTAATAGCAATCAGCCCCAGCATTTT. It translates to CASSLDSNSNQPQHF.

The chain combines TRBV7-2 with TRBJ1-2; D gene ambiguous. The V and J ends lost 1 base and 6 bases respectively, with 9 bases between them. The CDR3 sequence is 13 residues long. Germline CDR1 SGHTA, CDR2 FQGNSA. The CDR3 DNA reads TGTGCCAGCAGCTTAGAGTCCCAAAATGGCTACACCTTC. Translating it yields CASSLESQNGYTF. Filled out from reference TRBV7-2 and TRBJ1-2, the complete variable domain reads GAGVSQSPSNKVTEKGKDVELRCDPISGHTALYWYRQSLGQGLEFLIYFQGNSAPDKSGLPSDRFSAERTGGSVSTLTIQRTQQEDSAVYLCASSLESQNGYTFGSGTRLTVV.

The V gene is TRBV5-1, the J gene TRBJ2-2, with 7 positions matching TRBD1. CDR3 length: 16 residues. Trimming removed 0 bases from V and 2 bases from J; junction bases left unmatched: 4. Germline assignment: CDR1 SGHRS and CDR2 YFSETQ. CDR3 protein: CASSLDNRGNTGELFF. CDR3 nucleotide sequence: TGCGCCAGCAGCTTGGATAACAGGGGAAACACCGGGGAGCTGTTTTTT.

The chain uses TRBV3-1 (or the pseudogene TRBV3-2) and TRBJ2-7; D is ambiguous. The CDR3 consists of 14 residues. With 0 bases removed from V and 0 bases from J, the gap between germline ends came to 6 bases. CDR1 is LGHDT and CDR2 is YNNKEL in the germline V gene (reference sequence). In DNA form, the CDR3 reads TGTGCCAGCAGCCAAGAAGGTTACTCCTACGAGCAGTACTTC. Its translation is CASSQEGYSYEQYF.

This rearrangement joins TRBV6-4 to TRBJ2-1; D is uncertain. There are 16 residues in the CDR3. Germline CDR1 reads MRHNA; CDR2 reads SNTAGT. The V gene lost 3 bases and the J gene lost 0 bases, with 12 bases spanning the gap. The CDR3 DNA reads TGTGCCAGCAGTGAGCAGCACCTGAGCTCCTACAATGAGCAGTTCTTC. The encoded protein is CASSEQHLSSYNEQFF.

The V call is TRBV2, the J call TRBJ2-3; TRBD2 matches 13 bases. This CDR3 is 16 amino acids long. After removal of 6 bases from V and 5 bases from J, the junction contained 8 bases not matched to a gene. Germline CDR1 is SNHLY and CDR2 is FYNNEI. This CDR3 reads CASRPGLAGSGDTQYF. The CDR3 coding sequence is TGTGCCAGCAGACCGGGACTAGCGGGGTCGGGAGATACGCAGTATTTT. Full variable domain (remainder filled in from reference TRBV2 and TRBJ2-3): EPEVTQTPSHQVTQMGQEVILRCVPISNHLYFYWYRQILGQKVEFLVSFYNNEISEKSEIFDDQFSVERPDGSNFTLKIRSTKLEDSAMYFCASRPGLAGSGDTQYFGPGTRLTVL.

The rearrangement uses TRBV6-7 and TRBJ1-6; a possible D gene is TRBD1 (5 bases). TRBV6-7 is labeled an ORF, and its function is uncertain. Trimming shortened V by 0 bases and J by 3 bases, and 21 bases separated the two germline ends. The CDR3 length is 20 residues. CDR3 sequence reads: CASSYSRRVKWDGYNSPLHF. DNA for the CDR3: TGTGCCAGCAGTTACTCTAGACGGGTTAAGTGGGACGGCTATAATTCACCCCTCCACTTT.

The J gene is TRBJ2-7, the V gene TRBV29-1; D might be TRBD2 (5 bases). Germline CDR1 and CDR2: SQVTM and ANQGSEA. The CDR3 has 11 amino acids. V was trimmed by 8 bases and J by 6 bases, leaving 14 bases between them. CDR3 coding DNA: TGCAGCACCCGGGGTGGCCGCGAGCAGTACTTC. Its translation is CSTRGGREQYF.

The V gene is TRBV19, the J gene TRBJ2-2, with D perhaps TRBD1 (6 bases). The CDR3 has 15 residues. Trimming cost V 5 bases and J 5 bases, with 15 bases left between them. The germline CDR1 and CDR2 sequences are LNHDA and SQIVND (reference sequence). Here the CDR3 reads CASSWAGDVTGELFF. Here the CDR3 DNA reads TGTGCCAGTAGTTGGGCAGGGGATGTGACCGGGGAGCTGTTTTTT.